This TCR beta chain was recovered during a study of T cells expressing NK-cell markers. TCRdb reprocessed the 5' RACE reads and stores each CDR3 protein as one record, lacking DNA. In total, the table holds approximately 550,000 distinct CDR3 sequences. Germline CDR1 reads DFQATT; CDR2 reads SNEGSKA (reference sequence). CDR3 length equals 13 residues. Sequencing input: blood T cells: a sorted CD56 or NKG2C T cell subset, CD4+ or CD8+ T cells, or bulk PBMC T cells (not recorded which). V and J are TRBV20-1 and TRBJ1-1; TCRdb's D call, TRBD1, is unchecked because there is no DNA. The TCR was taken from a man aged 18-30 years in good health. The CDR3 sequence: CSAKQGWTTEAFF.